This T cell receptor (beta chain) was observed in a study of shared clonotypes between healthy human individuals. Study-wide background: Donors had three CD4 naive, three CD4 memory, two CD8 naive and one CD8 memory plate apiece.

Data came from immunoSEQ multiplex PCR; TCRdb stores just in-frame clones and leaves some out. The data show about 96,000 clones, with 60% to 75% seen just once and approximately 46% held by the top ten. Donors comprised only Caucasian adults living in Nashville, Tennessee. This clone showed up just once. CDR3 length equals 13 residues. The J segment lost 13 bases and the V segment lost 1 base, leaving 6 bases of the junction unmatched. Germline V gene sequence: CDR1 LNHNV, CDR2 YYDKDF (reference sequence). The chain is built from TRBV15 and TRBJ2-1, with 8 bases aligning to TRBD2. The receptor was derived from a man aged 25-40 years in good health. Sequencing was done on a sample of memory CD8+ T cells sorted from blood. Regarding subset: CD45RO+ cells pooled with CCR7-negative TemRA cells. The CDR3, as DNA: TGTGCCACCAGCAGAGGGCCGACTAGCGAACAGTTCTTC. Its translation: CATSRGPTSEQFF.